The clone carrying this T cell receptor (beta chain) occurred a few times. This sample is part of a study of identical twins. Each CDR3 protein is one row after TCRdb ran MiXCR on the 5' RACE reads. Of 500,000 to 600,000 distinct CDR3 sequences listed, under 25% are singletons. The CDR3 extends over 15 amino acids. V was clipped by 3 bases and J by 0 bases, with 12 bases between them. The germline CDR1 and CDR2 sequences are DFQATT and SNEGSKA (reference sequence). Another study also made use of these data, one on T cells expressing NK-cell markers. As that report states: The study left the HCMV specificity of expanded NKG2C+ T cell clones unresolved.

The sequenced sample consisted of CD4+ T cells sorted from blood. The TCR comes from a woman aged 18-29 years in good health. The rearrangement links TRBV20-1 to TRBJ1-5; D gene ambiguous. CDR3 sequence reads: CSASRSTDSNQPQHF. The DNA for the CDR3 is TGCAGTGCTAGTAGGAGCACAGATAGCAATCAGCCCCAGCATTTT.